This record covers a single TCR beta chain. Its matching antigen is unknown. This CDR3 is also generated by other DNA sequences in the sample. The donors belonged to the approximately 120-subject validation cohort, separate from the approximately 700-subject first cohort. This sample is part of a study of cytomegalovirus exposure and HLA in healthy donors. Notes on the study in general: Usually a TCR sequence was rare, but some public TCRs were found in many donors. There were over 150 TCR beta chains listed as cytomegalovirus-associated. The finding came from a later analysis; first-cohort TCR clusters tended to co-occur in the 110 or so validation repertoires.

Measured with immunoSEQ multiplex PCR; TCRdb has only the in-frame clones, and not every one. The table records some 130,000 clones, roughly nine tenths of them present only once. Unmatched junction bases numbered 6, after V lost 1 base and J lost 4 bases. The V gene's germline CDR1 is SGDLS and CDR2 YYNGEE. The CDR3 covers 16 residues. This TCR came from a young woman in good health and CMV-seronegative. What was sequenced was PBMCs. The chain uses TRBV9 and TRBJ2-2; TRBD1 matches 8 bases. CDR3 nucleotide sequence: TGTGCCAGCAGCGTATTGTCAGGGGGCGCCACCGGGGAGCTGTTTTTT. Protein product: CASSVLSGGATGELFF. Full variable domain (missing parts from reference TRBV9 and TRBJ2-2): DSGVTQTPKHLITATGQRVTLRCSPRSGDLSVYWYQQSLDQGLQFLIQYYNGEERAKGNILERFSAQQFPDLHSELNLSSLELGDSALYFCASSVLSGGATGELFFGEGSRLTVL.